This TCR beta chain was identified in a study of response to subunit inactivated influenza vaccine. TCRdb processed the RT-PCR reads anew with MiXCR; each CDR3 protein has one entry. The sample contains about half a million distinct CDR3 sequences, 9.5% to 12% of which appear only once. Trimming pared 1 base from V and 0 bases from J, leaving 6 bases between. CDR3 size: 15 residues. CDR1 and CDR2 (germline): LGHDT, YNNKEL (reference sequence). As regards this clonotype: Antigen unknown.

Overall study results and limits: Each seasonal influenza vaccination, the authors suggested, recruits few new T cells.

Source: PBMCs from blood, taken 45 days after vaccination. The source is a man aged 50-60 years who received an inactivated influenza vaccine. V gene TRBV3-1 combines with J gene TRBJ2-2; no clear D. CDR3 sequence reads: CASSQVRTNTGELFF. CDR3 nucleotide sequence: TGTGCCAGCAGCCAAGTACGGACGAACACCGGGGAGCTGTTTTTT.